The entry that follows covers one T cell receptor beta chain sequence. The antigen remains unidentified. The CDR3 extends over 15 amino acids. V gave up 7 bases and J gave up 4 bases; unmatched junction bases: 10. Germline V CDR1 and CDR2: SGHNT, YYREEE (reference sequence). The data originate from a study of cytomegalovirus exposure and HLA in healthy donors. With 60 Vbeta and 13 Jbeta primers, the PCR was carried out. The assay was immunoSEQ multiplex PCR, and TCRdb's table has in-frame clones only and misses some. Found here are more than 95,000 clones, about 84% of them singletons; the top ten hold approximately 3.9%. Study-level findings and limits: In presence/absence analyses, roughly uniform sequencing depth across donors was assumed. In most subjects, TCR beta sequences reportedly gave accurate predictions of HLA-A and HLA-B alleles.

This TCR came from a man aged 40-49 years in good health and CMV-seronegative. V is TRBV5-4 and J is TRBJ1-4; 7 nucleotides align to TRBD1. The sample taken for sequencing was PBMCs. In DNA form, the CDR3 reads TGTGCCAGCTCAAGCAGGGACAGAAGTAATGAAAAACTGTTTTTT. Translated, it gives CASSSRDRSNEKLFF. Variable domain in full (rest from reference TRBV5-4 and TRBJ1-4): ETGVTQSPTHLIKTRGQQVTLRCSSQSGHNTVSWYQQALGQGPQFIFQYYREEENGRGNFPPRFSGLQFPNYSSELNVNALELDDSALYLCASSSRDRSNEKLFFGSGTQLSVL.